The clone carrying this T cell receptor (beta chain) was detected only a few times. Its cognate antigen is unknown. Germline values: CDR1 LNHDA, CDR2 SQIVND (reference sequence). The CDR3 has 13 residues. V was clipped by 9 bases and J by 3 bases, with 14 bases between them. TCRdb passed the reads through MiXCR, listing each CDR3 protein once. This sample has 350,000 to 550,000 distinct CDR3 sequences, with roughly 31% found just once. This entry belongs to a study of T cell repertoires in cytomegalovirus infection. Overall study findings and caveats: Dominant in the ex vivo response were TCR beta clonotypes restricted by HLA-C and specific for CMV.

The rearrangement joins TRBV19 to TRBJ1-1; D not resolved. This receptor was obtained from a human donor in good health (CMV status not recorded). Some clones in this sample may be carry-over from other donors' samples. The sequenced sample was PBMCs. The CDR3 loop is CASSFGLDTEAFF. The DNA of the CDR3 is TGTGCCAGCTCGTTTGGGTTGGACACTGAAGCTTTCTTT.